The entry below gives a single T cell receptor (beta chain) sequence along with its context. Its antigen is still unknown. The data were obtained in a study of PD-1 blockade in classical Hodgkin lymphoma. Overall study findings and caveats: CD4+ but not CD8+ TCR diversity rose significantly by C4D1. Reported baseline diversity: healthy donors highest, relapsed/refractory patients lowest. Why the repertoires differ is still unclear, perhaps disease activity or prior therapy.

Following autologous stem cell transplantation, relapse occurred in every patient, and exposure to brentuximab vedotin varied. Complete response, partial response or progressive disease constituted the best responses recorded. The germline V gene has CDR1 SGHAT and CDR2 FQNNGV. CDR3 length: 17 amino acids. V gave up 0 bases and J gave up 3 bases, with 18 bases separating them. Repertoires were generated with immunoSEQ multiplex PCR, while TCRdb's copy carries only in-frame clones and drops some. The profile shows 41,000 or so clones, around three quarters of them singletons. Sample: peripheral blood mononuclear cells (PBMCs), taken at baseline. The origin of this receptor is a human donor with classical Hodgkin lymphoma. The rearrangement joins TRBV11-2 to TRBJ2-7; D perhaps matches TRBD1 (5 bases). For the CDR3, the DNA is TGTGCCAGCAGCTTAGATAGGTTGGCAGGGCGAGGCTACGAGCAGTACTTC. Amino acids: CASSLDRLAGRGYEQYF.